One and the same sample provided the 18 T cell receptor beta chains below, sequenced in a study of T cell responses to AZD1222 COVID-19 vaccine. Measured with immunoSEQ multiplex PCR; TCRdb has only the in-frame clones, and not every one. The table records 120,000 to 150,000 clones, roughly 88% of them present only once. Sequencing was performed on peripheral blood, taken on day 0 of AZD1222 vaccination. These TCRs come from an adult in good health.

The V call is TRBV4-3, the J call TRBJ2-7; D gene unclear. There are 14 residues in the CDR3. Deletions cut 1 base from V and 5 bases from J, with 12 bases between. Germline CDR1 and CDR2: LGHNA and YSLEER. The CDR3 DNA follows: TGCGCCAGCAGCCAAGGGGGTAGGGCAGACGAGCAGTACTTC. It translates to CASSQGGRADEQYF.

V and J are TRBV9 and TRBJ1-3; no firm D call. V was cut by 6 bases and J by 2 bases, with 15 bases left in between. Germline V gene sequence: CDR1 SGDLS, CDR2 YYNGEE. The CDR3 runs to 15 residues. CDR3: CASTVGREAGNTIYF. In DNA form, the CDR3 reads TGTGCCAGCACTGTCGGACGAGAGGCTGGAAACACCATATATTTT. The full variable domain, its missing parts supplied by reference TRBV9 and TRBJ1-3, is DSGVTQTPKHLITATGQRVTLRCSPRSGDLSVYWYQQSLDQGLQFLIQYYNGEERAKGNILERFSAQQFPDLHSELNLSSLELGDSALYFCASTVGREAGNTIYFGEGSWLTVV.

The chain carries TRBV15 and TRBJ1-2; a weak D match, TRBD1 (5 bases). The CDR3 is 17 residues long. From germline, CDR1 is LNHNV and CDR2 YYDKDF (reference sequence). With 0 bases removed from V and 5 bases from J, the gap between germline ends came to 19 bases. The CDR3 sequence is CATSRDWGEALIYGYTF. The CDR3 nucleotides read TGTGCCACCAGCAGAGATTGGGGGGAAGCACTCATATATGGCTACACCTTC.

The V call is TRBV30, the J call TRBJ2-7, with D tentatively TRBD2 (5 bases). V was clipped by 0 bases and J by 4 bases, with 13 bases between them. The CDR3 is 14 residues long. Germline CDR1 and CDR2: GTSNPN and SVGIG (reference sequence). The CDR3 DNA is TGTGCCTGGAGTGTAAGAGGGTGTTTGTACGAGCAGTACTTC. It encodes CAWSVRGCLYEQYF. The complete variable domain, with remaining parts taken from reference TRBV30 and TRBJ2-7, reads SQTIHQWPATLVQPVGSPLSLECTVEGTSNPNLYWYRQAAGRGLQLLFYSVGIGQISSEVPQNLSASRPQDRQFILSSKKLLLSDSGFYLCAWSVRGCLYEQYFGPGTRLTVT.

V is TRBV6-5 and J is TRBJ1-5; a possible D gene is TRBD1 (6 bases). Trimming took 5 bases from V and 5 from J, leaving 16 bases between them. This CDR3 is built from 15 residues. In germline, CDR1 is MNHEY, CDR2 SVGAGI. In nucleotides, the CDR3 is TGTGCCAGCAGTATGGGGGGGGCGGGGCATCAGCCCCAGCATTTT. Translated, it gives CASSMGGAGHQPQHF.

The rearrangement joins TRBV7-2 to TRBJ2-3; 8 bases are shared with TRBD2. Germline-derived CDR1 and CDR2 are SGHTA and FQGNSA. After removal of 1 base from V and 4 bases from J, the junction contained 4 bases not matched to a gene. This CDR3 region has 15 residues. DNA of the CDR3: TGTGCCAGCAGCTTAGGTAGCGGGGAACCAGATACGCAGTATTTT. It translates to CASSLGSGEPDTQYF.

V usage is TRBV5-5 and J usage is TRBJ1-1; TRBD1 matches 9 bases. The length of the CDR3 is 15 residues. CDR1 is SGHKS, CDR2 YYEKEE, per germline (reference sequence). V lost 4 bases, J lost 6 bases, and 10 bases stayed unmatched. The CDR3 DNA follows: TGTGCCAGCAGCGAAGGACAGGGGAATAGGCCTGAAGCTTTCTTT. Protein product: CASSEGQGNRPEAFF.

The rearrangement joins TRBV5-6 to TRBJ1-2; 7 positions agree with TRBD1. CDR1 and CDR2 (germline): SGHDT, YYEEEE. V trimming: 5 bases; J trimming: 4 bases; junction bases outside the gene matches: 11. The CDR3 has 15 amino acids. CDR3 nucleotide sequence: TGTGCCAGCAGTTATTCAGACAGGGTGAGCTATGGCTACACCTTC. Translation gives CASSYSDRVSYGYTF.

CDR3 sequence: CASSLDTGRSGELFF. The DNA of the CDR3 is TGCGCCAGCAGCTTGGACACAGGGCGGAGTGGGGAGCTGTTTTTT. This chain links TRBV5-1 with TRBJ2-2, with TRBD1 as a possible D gene (6 bases). V was clipped by 0 bases and J by 8 bases, with 14 bases between them. Germline V lookup: CDR1 SGHRS, CDR2 YFSETQ. CDR3 length: 15 residues.

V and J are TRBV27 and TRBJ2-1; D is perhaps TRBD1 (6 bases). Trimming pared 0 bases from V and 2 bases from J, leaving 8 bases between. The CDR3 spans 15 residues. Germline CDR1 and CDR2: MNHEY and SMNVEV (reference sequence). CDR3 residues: CASSLSAGAYNEQFF. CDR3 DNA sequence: TGTGCCAGCAGTTTATCCGCAGGGGCCTACAATGAGCAGTTCTTC.

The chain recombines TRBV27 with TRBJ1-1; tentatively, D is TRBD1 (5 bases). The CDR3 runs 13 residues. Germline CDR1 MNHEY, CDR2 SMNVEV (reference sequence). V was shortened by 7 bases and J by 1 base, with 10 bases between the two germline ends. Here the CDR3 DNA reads TGTGCCAGCACGACAGCAAGGAACACTGAAGCTTTCTTT. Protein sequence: CASTTARNTEAFF.

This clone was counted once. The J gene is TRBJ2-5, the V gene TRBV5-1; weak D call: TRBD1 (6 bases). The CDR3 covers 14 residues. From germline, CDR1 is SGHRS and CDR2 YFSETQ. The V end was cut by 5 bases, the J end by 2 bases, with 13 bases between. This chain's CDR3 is CASRQDSTQETQYF. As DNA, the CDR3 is TGCGCCAGCAGACAGGACAGTACACAAGAGACCCAGTACTTC.

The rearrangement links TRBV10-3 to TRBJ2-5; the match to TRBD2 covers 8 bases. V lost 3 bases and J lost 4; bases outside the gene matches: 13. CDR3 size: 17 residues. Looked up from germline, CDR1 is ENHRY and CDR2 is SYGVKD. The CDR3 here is CAISESAGALSGETQYF. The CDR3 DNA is TGTGCCATCAGTGAATCAGCGGGGGCGCTTTCGGGAGAGACCCAGTACTTC.

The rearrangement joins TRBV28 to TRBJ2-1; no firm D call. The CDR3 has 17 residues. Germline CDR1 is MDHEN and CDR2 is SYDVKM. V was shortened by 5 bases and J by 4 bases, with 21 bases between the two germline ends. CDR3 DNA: TGTGCCAGCAGTCCGATTCGATACCGCGGACGATACAATGAGCAGTTCTTC. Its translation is CASSPIRYRGRYNEQFF.

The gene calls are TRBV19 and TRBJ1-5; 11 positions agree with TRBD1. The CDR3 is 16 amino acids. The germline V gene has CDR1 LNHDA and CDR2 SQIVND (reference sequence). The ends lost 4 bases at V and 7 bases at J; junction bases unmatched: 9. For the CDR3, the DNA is TGTGCCAGTAGTACCCTGGACAGGGGGCGAGGGCAGCCCCAGCATTTT. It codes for CASSTLDRGRGQPQHF.

This CDR3 reads CASSFEGSGGGETQYF. CDR3 nucleotides: TGTGCCAGCAGCTTCGAGGGTAGCGGGGGGGGTGAGACCCAGTACTTC. The chain combines TRBV7-2 with TRBJ2-5; the match to TRBD2 covers 11 bases. Germline V gives CDR1 SGHTA, CDR2 FQGNSA. CDR3 length: 16 residues. V was pared by 3 bases and J by 5 bases, with 8 bases of the junction left unmatched.

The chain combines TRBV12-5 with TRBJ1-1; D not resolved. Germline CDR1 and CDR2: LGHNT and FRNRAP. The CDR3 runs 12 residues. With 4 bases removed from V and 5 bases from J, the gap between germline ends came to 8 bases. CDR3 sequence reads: CASGSFTTEAFF. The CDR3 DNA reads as TGTGCTAGTGGTTCATTTACAACTGAAGCTTTCTTT.

CDR3 loop: CASSTLSRGRIGYTF. Written as DNA, the CDR3 is TGTGCCAGCAGCACCCTTTCTAGGGGGCGAATTGGCTACACCTTC. The J gene is TRBJ1-2, the V gene TRBV3-1 (or the pseudogene TRBV3-2); 7 bases map to TRBD1. This CDR3 region has 15 residues. Germline V CDR1 and CDR2: LGHDT, YNNKEL (reference sequence). V was clipped by 5 bases and J by 7 bases; unmatched bases: 13.